Each of the 16 T cell receptor beta chains below was sequenced from the same sample in a study of beta chain features in type 1 diabetes. Whole-study results and caveats: All four CD4+ subsets from Type 1 diabetes patients carried moderately but significantly shorter TCRB CDR3s.

Investigators reverse transcribed all isolated RNA, so they sequenced expressed TCRB transcripts. TCRdb keeps only in-frame clones here, not all; method: immunoSEQ multiplex PCR. The data show some 70,000 clones, with approximately 47% seen just once and 0.7% held by the top ten. No antigen has been identified for these receptors. Source material: central memory CD4+ T cells from blood. These receptors were collected from a man between 25 and 39 years old with type 1 diabetes.

The sample holds a few counts of this clone. V gene TRBV5-1 combines with J gene TRBJ2-2; D gene unclear. Trimming took 0 bases from V and 4 from J, leaving 7 bases between them. The germline V gene has CDR1 SGHRS and CDR2 YFSETQ. This CDR3 has 14 residues. CDR3 bases: TGCGCCAGCAGCTTGGGCGGTCTCACCGGGGAGCTGTTTTTT. Translation gives CASSLGGLTGELFF.

V usage is TRBV5-4 and J usage is TRBJ2-7; the match to TRBD1 covers 7 bases. V dropped 4 bases and J dropped 6; count of bases not matched to a gene: 10. The germline V gene has CDR1 SGHNT and CDR2 YYREEE (reference sequence). The CDR3 loop spans 14 amino acids. DNA for the CDR3: TGTGCCAGCAGCGGGTACAGGGGAATTGGCGAGCAGTACTTC. Encoded protein: CASSGYRGIGEQYF.

This clone was recorded a few times. The V and J genes are TRBV2 and TRBJ2-5; D is unresolved. CDR3 length: 12 amino acids. The germline V and J ends were trimmed by 4 bases and 5 bases, with 8 bases remaining between them. CDR1 and CDR2 (germline): SNHLY, FYNNEI. CDR3 loop: CASSGQGETQYF. CDR3 DNA: TGTGCCAGCAGTGGACAAGGCGAGACCCAGTACTTC.

The V call is TRBV6-6, the J call TRBJ1-2, with TRBD1 identical over 7 bases. The CDR3 is made up of 15 amino acids. The germline V gene has CDR1 MNHNY and CDR2 SVGAGI (reference sequence). Germline trimming cut 0 bases from V and 8 bases from J; bases unmatched to any gene: 9. The CDR3 nucleotides are TGTGCCAGCAGTTACTCTTCCCGACAGGGAAAAGGCTACACCTTC. Translated: CASSYSSRQGKGYTF.

The gene calls are TRBV19 and TRBJ1-1, with TRBD1 matching 11 bases. CDR1 is LNHDA and CDR2 is SQIVND in the germline V gene (reference sequence). The CDR3 totals 14 residues. CDR3 residues: CAVGGDRGFPEAFF. In DNA form, the CDR3 reads TGTGCAGTTGGCGGGGACAGGGGGTTCCCTGAAGCTTTCTTT.

This clone was seen a handful of times. The chain employs TRBV29-1 and TRBJ2-3; TRBD2 aligns across 8 bases. Trimming cost V 6 bases and J 1 base; bases outside gene matches: 3. There are 13 residues in the CDR3. Germline V gene sequence: CDR1 SQVTM, CDR2 ANQGSEA. The CDR3 region is CSVGGLGTDTQYF. CDR3 nucleotides: TGCAGCGTGGGGGGACTAGGCACAGATACGCAGTATTTT.

This clone was recorded a few times. V usage is TRBV7-2 and J usage is TRBJ1-5; a weak D match, TRBD1 (5 bases). CDR1 is SGHTA and CDR2 is FQGNSA in the germline V gene. The CDR3 consists of 14 residues. The ends were cut back, 6 bases at V and 1 base at J, with 10 bases in the middle. The CDR3 sequence: CASRGQGSNQPQHF. For the CDR3, the DNA is TGTGCCAGCAGGGGTCAGGGCAGCAATCAGCCCCAGCATTTT.

Only a few counts were recorded for this clone. V gene TRBV5-1 combines with J gene TRBJ2-3; 8 positions agree with TRBD2. The germline V gene encodes CDR1 SGHRS and CDR2 YFSETQ. The CDR3 is 16 amino acids. Trimming took 1 base from V and 0 from J; bases not matched to a gene: 4. CDR3 in DNA: TGCGCCAGCAGCTTGACCCTAGCGGGTAGCACAGATACGCAGTATTTT. It codes for CASSLTLAGSTDTQYF.

A few counts support this clone. The rearrangement links TRBV2 to TRBJ2-3; D is unresolved. Germline CDR1 and CDR2: SNHLY and FYNNEI. The CDR3 loop spans 14 amino acids. V shed 6 bases and J shed 0 bases, with 10 bases lying between them. CDR3 DNA: TGTGCCAGCAGCTTACTTTTTAGCACAGATACGCAGTATTTT. Residues: CASSLLFSTDTQYF.

This chain joins TRBV30 and TRBJ1-5; D may be TRBD1 (5 bases). The germline V gene has CDR1 GTSNPN and CDR2 SVGIG (reference sequence). V was cut by 2 bases and J by 4 bases, with 9 bases left in between. The CDR3 covers 13 residues. DNA for the CDR3: TGTGCCTGGAGTAGGGGCACTAATCAGCCCCAGCATTTT. Translation: CAWSRGTNQPQHF.

The V call is TRBV5-1, the J call TRBJ1-4; the D gene is possibly TRBD1 (5 bases). Trimming cost V 7 bases and J 2 bases, with 12 bases left between them. The CDR3 length is 14 residues. Germline V gene lookup returns CDR1 SGHRS and CDR2 YFSETQ. The CDR3 reads CASGPGSTNEKLFF. The CDR3 bases are TGCGCCAGCGGCCCAGGGTCTACTAATGAAAAACTGTTTTTT.

The chain uses TRBV5-1 and TRBJ2-7; a possible D gene is TRBD1 (6 bases). Trimming took 4 bases from V and 0 from J, leaving 14 bases between them. The germline CDR1 and CDR2 sequences are SGHRS and YFSETQ. The CDR3 runs 15 residues. The CDR3 DNA is TGCGCCAGCAGCCAGACAGGTGCCAGCTCCTACGAGCAGTACTTC. This encodes CASSQTGASSYEQYF.

V and J are TRBV10-3 and TRBJ2-6, with unresolved D. Trimming removed 10 bases at V and 0 bases at J, with 10 bases between. Germline V gene lookup returns CDR1 ENHRY and CDR2 SYGVKD. This CDR3 comprises 14 residues. CDR3 sequence reads: CATQVPSGANVLTF. CDR3 nucleotide sequence: TGTGCCACGCAGGTTCCCTCTGGGGCCAACGTCCTGACTTTC.

This clone was seen a handful of times. The V call is TRBV4-2, the J call TRBJ2-7; weak D call: TRBD1 (5 bases). CDR1 and CDR2 (germline): LGHNA, YNFKEQ. The CDR3 has 13 residues. Trimming shortened V by 1 base and J by 6 bases, and 10 bases separated the two germline ends. The CDR3 spells CASSQGTKIEQYF. The CDR3 coding sequence is TGTGCCAGCAGCCAAGGGACAAAGATCGAGCAGTACTTC.

This clone was seen a few times. The V call is TRBV4-2, the J call TRBJ2-7, with 11 positions matching TRBD2. Germline V gene sequence: CDR1 LGHNA, CDR2 YNFKEQ. The junction had 9 bases not matched to a gene; V was cut back by 6 bases and J by 5 bases. The CDR3 is 15 amino acids. The DNA of the CDR3 is TGTGCCAGCAGTCTAGCGGGAGGAACCGTCCACGAGCAGTACTTC. Residues: CASSLAGGTVHEQYF.

This clone has only a few counts. V is TRBV19 and J is TRBJ2-5, with 9 bases lining up with TRBD1. Trimming took 5 bases from V and 5 from J; bases not matched to a gene: 9. Germline-derived CDR1 and CDR2 are LNHDA and SQIVND (reference sequence). CDR3 size: 15 residues. The CDR3 spells CASSSGTGRAETQYF. The CDR3 DNA is TGTGCCAGTAGTTCCGGGACAGGGCGTGCGGAGACCCAGTACTTC.